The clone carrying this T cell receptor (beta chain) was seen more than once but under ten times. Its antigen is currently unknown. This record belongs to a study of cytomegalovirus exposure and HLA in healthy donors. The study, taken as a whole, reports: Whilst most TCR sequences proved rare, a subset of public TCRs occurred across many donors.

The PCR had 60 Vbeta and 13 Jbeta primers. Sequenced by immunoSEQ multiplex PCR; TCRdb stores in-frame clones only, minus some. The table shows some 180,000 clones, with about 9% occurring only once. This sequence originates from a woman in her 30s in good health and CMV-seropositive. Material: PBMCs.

This CDR3 reads CASSRQFPYEQYF. The CDR3 DNA reads as TGCGCCAGCAGCCGACAATTCCCCTACGAGCAGTACTTC. The genes are TRBV5-1 and TRBJ2-7; D is unresolved. The CDR3 has 13 amino acids. CDR1 is SGHRS and CDR2 is YFSETQ in the germline V gene. Trimming took off 4 bases at V and 2 bases at J, with 10 bases between the two ends.